These 17 T cell receptor beta chains came from one sample sequenced in a study of T-cell reconstitution after alpha-beta-depleted transplantation in children. During its preparation, the TCRbeta library received unique molecular identifiers. TCRdb re-called the PCR reads with MiXCR, one entry per CDR3 protein. The profile shows 450,000 to 550,000 distinct CDR3 sequences, roughly 10% of them singletons. The sample in question was PBMCs, mostly from graft donor cells, obtained 180 days after TCRalphabeta/CD19-depleted stem cell transplant. These receptors all stem from a female patient younger than 10 who had a stem cell transplant for aplastic anemia, so the T cells may come from the graft donor.

This chain links TRBV4-2 with TRBJ2-3; D not certain. The germline V and J ends were trimmed by 5 bases and 0 bases, with 15 bases remaining between them. The CDR3 loop spans 16 amino acids. CDR1 and CDR2 (germline): LGHNA, YNFKEQ. The CDR3 here is CASSSASSRSTDTQYF. The CDR3, as DNA: TGTGCCAGCAGCTCAGCGTCTTCGCGGAGCACAGATACGCAGTATTTT.

This clonotype was seen a handful of times. The chain links TRBV28 to TRBJ2-7; TRBD2 aligns across 11 bases. V was clipped by 4 bases and J by 5 bases; unmatched bases: 10. Germline V gives CDR1 MDHEN, CDR2 SYDVKM. This CDR3 spans 16 amino acids. As DNA, the CDR3 is TGTGCCAGCAGTTCTCTCTCTAGCGGGAGGAACCACGAGCAGTACTTC. Translating it yields CASSSLSSGRNHEQYF. The full variable domain, in which reference TRBV28 and TRBJ2-7 provide the parts outside the CDR3, is DVKVTQSSRYLVKRTGEKVFLECVQDMDHENMFWYRQDPGLGLRLIYFSYDVKMKEKGDIPEGYSVSREKKERFSLILESASTNQTSMYLCASSSLSSGRNHEQYFGPGTRLTVT.

This sequence joins TRBV7-2 and TRBJ2-5; TRBD1 matches at 8 bases. The CDR3 length is 16 residues. Germline CDR1 is SGHTA and CDR2 is FQGNSA. The trim removed 0 bases at V and 2 bases at J, leaving 5 bases unmatched. The CDR3 loop reads CASSLAAGGKQETQYF. The DNA for the CDR3 is TGTGCCAGCAGCTTAGCGGCAGGGGGCAAACAAGAGACCCAGTACTTC.

This clonotype was seen a few times. The V call is TRBV25-1, the J call TRBJ2-7, with D uncertain. The V end was cut by 5 bases, the J end by 2 bases, with 13 bases between. The CDR3 covers 14 residues. Germline-derived CDR1 and CDR2 are MGHDK and SYGVNS. In DNA, the CDR3 is TGTGCCAGCAGTCGGCCCCTAGGCCCCTACGAGCAGTACTTC. It is translated as CASSRPLGPYEQYF.

This clonotype was recorded many times. The gene calls are TRBV18 and TRBJ2-7; D is perhaps TRBD1 (6 bases). Trimming cost V 4 bases and J 5 bases, with 6 bases left between them. From germline, CDR1 is KGHSH and CDR2 LQKENI. This CDR3 has 11 amino acids. The CDR3 loop is CASSRTDEQYF. CDR3 bases: TGTGCCAGCTCACGGACAGACGAGCAGTACTTC. Full variable domain (remainder filled in from reference TRBV18 and TRBJ2-7): NAGVMQNPRHLVRRRGQEARLRCSPMKGHSHVYWYRQLPEEGLKFMVYLQKENIIDESGMPKERFSAEFPKEGPSILRIQQVVRGDSAAYFCASSRTDEQYFGPGTRLTVT.

This CDR3 is CASSPKAGQSTDTQYF. The DNA for the CDR3 is TGTGCCAGCAGCCCCAAGGCGGGCCAAAGCACAGATACGCAGTATTTT. The chain is built from TRBV7-7 and TRBJ2-3; tentatively, D is TRBD2 (5 bases). Trimming stripped 5 bases from V and 0 bases from J, with 15 bases between. The germline V gene encodes CDR1 SSHAT and CDR2 FNYEAQ (reference sequence). The CDR3 is made up of 16 amino acids.

This clonotype was seen ten or more times. As DNA, the CDR3 is TGCAGTGCTAGAGTTTCTAAGCGGGGCCCCTACAATGAGCAGTTCTTC. Protein product: CSARVSKRGPYNEQFF. The rearrangement uses TRBV20-1 and TRBJ2-1; 7 nucleotides line up with TRBD2. This CDR3 has 16 residues. V gave up 1 base and J gave up 2 bases; unmatched junction bases: 8. Germline CDR1 and CDR2: DFQATT and SNEGSKA (reference sequence).

The chain couples TRBV13 to TRBJ2-4; D may be TRBD1 (6 bases). Germline V lookup: CDR1 PRHDT, CDR2 FYEKMQ (reference sequence). Trimming took 4 bases from V and 0 from J, leaving 19 bases between them. This CDR3 has 18 amino acids. CDR3 sequence (DNA): TGTGCCAGCAGCTCTAGGTCGGACAGCCCCCCAGCCAAAAACATTCAGTACTTC. It is translated as CASSSRSDSPPAKNIQYF.

This clonotype was observed a handful of times. CDR3 sequence (DNA): TGTGCCAGCAGTTTATCCCCCTGGGGGGGGGAGACCCAGTACTTC. It encodes CASSLSPWGGETQYF. The chain links TRBV28 to TRBJ2-5; TRBD2 matches at 7 bases. Germline CDR1 and CDR2: MDHEN and SYDVKM. The V and J ends lost 1 base and 5 bases, in that order; junction bases with no gene match: 7. This CDR3 contains 15 residues.

Concerning this clonotype: A read error may be the cause here, since a much bigger clone is one base away. The CDR3 protein is CAGSPRTSGFYEQYV. The CDR3 DNA reads TGTGCCGGCAGCCCAAGGACTAGCGGGTTCTACGAGCAGTACGTC. V usage is TRBV7-6 and J usage is TRBJ2-7; 11 nucleotides agree with TRBD2. The CDR3 is 15 residues long. Germline values: CDR1 SGHVS, CDR2 FNYEAQ.

This clonotype appeared a few times. A junction boundary mismatches the germline segment, possibly from a read error. The J gene is TRBJ2-6, the V gene TRBV6-2 or TRBV6-3, with TRBD2 as a possible D gene (7 bases). The germline CDR1 and CDR2 sequences are MNHEY and SVGEGT. The CDR3 is 16 residues long. CDR3: CASSYWGGAGANGLTF. As DNA, the CDR3 is TGTGCCAGCAGTTACTGGGGGGGCGCTGGGGCCAACGGCCTGACTTTC.

The table lists this clonotype with a few counts. This chain links TRBV7-9 with TRBJ2-1, with D uncertain. CDR1 is SEHNR, CDR2 FQNEAQ, per germline (reference sequence). Trimming cost V 8 bases and J 5 bases, with 19 bases left between them. The CDR3 spans 15 residues. CDR3 sequence reads: CASPSRVSGDNEQFF. The DNA of the CDR3 is TGTGCCAGCCCCAGTCGTGTCTCGGGTGACAATGAGCAGTTCTTC. Based on the CDR3 plus reference TRBV7-9 and TRBJ2-1, the full variable domain is DTGVSQNPRHKITKRGQNVTFRCDPISEHNRLYWYRQTLGQGPEFLTYFQNEAQLEKSRLLSDRFSAERPKGSFSTLEIQRTEQGDSAMYLCASPSRVSGDNEQFFGPGTRLTVL.

This clonotype was detected ten times or more. This sequence joins TRBV5-1 and TRBJ2-1; weak D call: TRBD2 (5 bases). Germline V CDR1 and CDR2: SGHRS, YFSETQ. V lost 0 bases, J lost 6 bases, and 13 bases lay in between. The CDR3 consists of 15 residues. CDR3 nucleotides: TGCGCCAGCAGCTTGGACGGCCCACGGGGCAATGAGCAGTTCTTC. This translates into CASSLDGPRGNEQFF.

J is TRBJ1-5 and V is TRBV27, with 11 bases lining up with TRBD1. The CDR3 runs 14 residues. The germline CDR1 and CDR2 sequences are MNHEY and SMNVEV (reference sequence). The V segment lost 4 bases and the J segment 6 bases; nucleotides outside the gene matches: 2. CDR3 residues: CASSWDRGAQPQHF. The CDR3 bases are TGTGCCAGCAGTTGGGACAGGGGGGCTCAGCCCCAGCATTTT.

This clonotype was counted ten times or more. The chain has TRBV20-1 and TRBJ2-7; maybe TRBD2 (6 bases). Looked up from germline, CDR1 is DFQATT and CDR2 is SNEGSKA (reference sequence). This CDR3 region has 13 residues. The ends were cut back, 2 bases at V and 6 bases at J, with 14 bases in the middle. CDR3 amino acids: CSARPRLDGEQYF. CDR3 DNA sequence: TGCAGTGCTAGACCTCGACTAGATGGCGAGCAGTACTTC.

This clonotype was found a few times. The rearrangement uses TRBV29-1 and TRBJ2-4; TRBD2 aligns across 8 bases. The germline gives CDR1 SQVTM, CDR2 ANQGSEA. V shed 1 base, J shed 5 bases, and the junction held 4 bases outside the gene matches. The CDR3 is made up of 14 amino acids. CDR3 loop: CSVEAGTSQNIQYF. In DNA form, the CDR3 reads TGCAGCGTTGAAGCCGGGACTAGTCAAAACATTCAGTACTTC. Full variable domain (missing parts from reference TRBV29-1 and TRBJ2-4): SAVISQKPSRDICQRGTSLTIQCQVDSQVTMMFWYRQQPGQSLTLIATANQGSEATYESGFVIDKFPISRPNLTFSTLTVSNMSPEDSSIYLCSVEAGTSQNIQYFGAGTRLSVL.

Only a few counts were recorded for this clonotype. J is TRBJ2-7 and V is TRBV3-1; 9 bases align to TRBD2. The V and J ends lost 0 bases and 7 bases, in that order; junction bases with no gene match: 10. The CDR3 is 16 residues long. From germline, CDR1 is LGHDT and CDR2 YNNKEL (reference sequence). The CDR3 DNA is TGTGCCAGCAGCCAAGATTACAGCGGGAGGCCCTGGGAGCAGTACGTC. It translates to CASSQDYSGRPWEQYV.